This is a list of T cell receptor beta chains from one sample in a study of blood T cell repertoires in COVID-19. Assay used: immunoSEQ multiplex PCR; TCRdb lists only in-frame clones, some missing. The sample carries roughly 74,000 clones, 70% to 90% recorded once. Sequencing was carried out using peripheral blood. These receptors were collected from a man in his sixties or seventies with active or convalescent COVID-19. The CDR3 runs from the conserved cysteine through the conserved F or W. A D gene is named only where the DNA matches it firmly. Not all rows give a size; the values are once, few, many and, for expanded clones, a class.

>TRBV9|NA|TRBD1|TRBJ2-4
CASSASIPGQQYF
TGTGCCAGCAGCGCCAGTATCCCGGGACAGCAGTACTTC
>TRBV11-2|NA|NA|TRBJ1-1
CASSLTGSGGSFGTEAFF
TGTGCCAGCAGCCTAACAGGGTCAGGTGGGAGTTTTGGCACTGAAGCTTTCTTT
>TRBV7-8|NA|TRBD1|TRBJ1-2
CASSLTRDRVRAGYTF
TGTGCCAGCAGCTTGACTCGGGACAGGGTGAGGGCTGGCTACACCTTC
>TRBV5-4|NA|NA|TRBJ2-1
CASSLGGASSYNEQFF
TGTGCCAGCAGCTTGGGAGGCGCAAGCTCCTACAATGAGCAGTTCTTC
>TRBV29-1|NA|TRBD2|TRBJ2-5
CSASGGETQYF
TGCAGCGCTAGCGGGGGGGAGACCCAGTACTTC
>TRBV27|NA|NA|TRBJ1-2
CASSFRENYGYTF
TGTGCCAGCAGTTTCAGGGAAAACTATGGCTACACCTTC
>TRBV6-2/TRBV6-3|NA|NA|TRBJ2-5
CASSFTHRDVRETQYF
TGTGCCAGCAGTTTCACCCACAGGGATGTAAGAGAGACCCAGTACTTC
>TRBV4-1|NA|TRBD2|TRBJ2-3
CASSQDSGGRGSTDTQYF
TGCGCCAGCAGCCAAGATTCCGGCGGGAGGGGGAGCACAGATACGCAGTATTTT
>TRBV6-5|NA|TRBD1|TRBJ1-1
CATRQGENTEAFF
TGTGCCACCCGACAGGGGGAGAACACTGAAGCTTTCTTT
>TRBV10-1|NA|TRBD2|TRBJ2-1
CASSSGGGNEQFF
TGCGCCAGCAGTAGCGGGGGTGGGAATGAGCAGTTCTTC
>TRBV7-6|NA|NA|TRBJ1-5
CASSLSPSSNQPQHF
TGTGCCAGCAGCTTAAGCCCTTCGAGTAATCAGCCCCAGCATTTT
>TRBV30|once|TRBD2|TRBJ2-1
CAWTRGAGAYNEQFF
TGTGCCTGGACGCGGGGAGCGGGGGCCTACAATGAGCAGTTCTTC
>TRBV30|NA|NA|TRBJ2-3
CAWRTWGGRDTQYF
TGTGCCTGGAGGACGTGGGGGGGCCGGGATACGCAGTATTTT
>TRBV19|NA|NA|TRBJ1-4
CASSQPQGATNEKLFF
TGTGCCAGTAGTCAACCACAGGGAGCAACTAATGAAAAACTGTTTTTT
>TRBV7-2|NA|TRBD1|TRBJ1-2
CASSFRGRRGYTF
TGTGCCAGCAGCTTCAGGGGGCGTCGAGGCTACACCTTC
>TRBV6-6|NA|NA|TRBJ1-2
CASSPSFSPGGYTF
TGTGCCAGCAGCCCATCATTCTCCCCGGGTGGCTACACCTTC
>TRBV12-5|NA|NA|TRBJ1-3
CASAVGNTIYF
TGTGCTAGTGCAGTCGGAAACACCATATATTTT
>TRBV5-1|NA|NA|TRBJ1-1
CASSWGRTEAFF
TGCGCCAGCAGCTGGGGGAGGACTGAAGCTTTCTTT
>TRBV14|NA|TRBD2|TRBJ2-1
CASSRGLAGATFVNEQFF
TGTGCCAGCAGCCGAGGACTAGCGGGAGCCACCTTTGTCAATGAGCAGTTCTTC
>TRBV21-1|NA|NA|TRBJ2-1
CASKPGQGVLEQFF
TGTGCCAGCAAACCAGGACAGGGGGTTTTGGAGCAGTTCTTC
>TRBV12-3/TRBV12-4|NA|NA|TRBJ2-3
CASRTRGTDTQYF
TGTGCCAGCAGAACGAGGGGCACAGATACGCAGTATTTT
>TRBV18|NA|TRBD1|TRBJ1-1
CASSPRDRLNTEAFF
TGTGCCAGCTCACCCCGGGACAGATTGAACACTGAAGCTTTCTTT
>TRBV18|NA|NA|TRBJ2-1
CASSPIDYNEQFF
TGTGCCAGCTCACCCATAGACTACAATGAGCAGTTCTTC
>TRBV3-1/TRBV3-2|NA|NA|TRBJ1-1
CASSDRRSEAFF
TGTGCCAGCAGCGACCGCAGGTCTGAAGCTTTCTTT
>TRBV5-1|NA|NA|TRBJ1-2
CASSGRYPNYGYTF
TGCGCCAGCAGCGGGCGATATCCTAACTATGGCTACACCTTC
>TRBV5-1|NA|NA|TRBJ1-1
CASSLGGKNTEAFF
TGCGCCAGCAGCTTGGGAGGCAAGAACACTGAAGCTTTCTTT
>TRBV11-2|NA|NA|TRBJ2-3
CASSSPTSTDTQYF
TGTGCCAGCAGCTCCCCGACTAGTACAGATACGCAGTATTTT
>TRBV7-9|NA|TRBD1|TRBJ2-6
CASSGDRGIVGANVLTF
TGTGCCAGCAGCGGGGACAGGGGGATTGTTGGGGCCAACGTCCTGACTTTC
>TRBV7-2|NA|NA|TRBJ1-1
CASTPVRATEAFF
TGTGCCAGCACTCCCGTCAGGGCCACTGAAGCTTTCTTT
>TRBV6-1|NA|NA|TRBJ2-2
CASSGQVNTGELFF
TGTGCCTCCTCCGGACAAGTGAACACCGGGGAGCTGTTTTTT
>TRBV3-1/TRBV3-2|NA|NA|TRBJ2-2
CASSLDSLRELFF
TGTGCCAGCAGCTTGGACAGTTTGCGGGAGCTGTTTTTT
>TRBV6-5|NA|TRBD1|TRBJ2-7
CASRSSTGGLYEQYF
TGTGCCAGCAGAAGTTCCACAGGGGGCCTGTACGAGCAGTACTTC
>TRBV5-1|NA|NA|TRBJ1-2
CASSLGVDSLYGYTF
TGCGCCAGCAGCTTGGGTGTAGACAGCCTCTATGGCTACACCTTC
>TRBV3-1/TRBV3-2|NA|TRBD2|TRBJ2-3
CASSLRLAGGTDTQYF
TGTGCCAGCAGCCTCCGACTAGCGGGAGGCACAGATACGCAGTATTTT
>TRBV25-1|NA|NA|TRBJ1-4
CASQDTPLRELFF
TGTGCCAGCCAGGACACGCCCTTAAGAGAACTGTTTTTT
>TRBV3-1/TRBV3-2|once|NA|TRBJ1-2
CASSQVRGDIYGYTF
TGTGCCAGCAGCCAAGTACGAGGGGACATCTATGGCTACACCTTC
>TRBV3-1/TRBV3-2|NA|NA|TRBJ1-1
CASSQETGGVVAFF
TGTGCCAGCAGCCAAGAAACGGGAGGGGTGGTAGCTTTCTTT
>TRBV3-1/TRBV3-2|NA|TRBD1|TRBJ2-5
CASSHSTGQETQYF
TGTGCCAGCAGCCACTCGACAGGGCAAGAGACCCAGTACTTC
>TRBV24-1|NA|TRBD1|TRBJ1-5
CATAPGGSFQPQHF
TGTGCCACCGCTCCAGGGGGTTCTTTCCAGCCCCAGCATTTT
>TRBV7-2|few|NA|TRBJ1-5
CASSLGGRNQPQHF
TGTGCCAGCAGCTTAGGTGGCAGAAATCAGCCCCAGCATTTT
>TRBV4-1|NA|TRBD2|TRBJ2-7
CASSQRLAGGQSYEQYF
TGCGCCAGCAGCCAACGACTAGCGGGAGGACAGTCCTACGAGCAGTACTTC
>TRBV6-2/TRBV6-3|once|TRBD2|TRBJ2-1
CASSYSELAGVSNEQFF
TGTGCCAGCAGTTACTCAGAACTAGCGGGAGTCTCTAATGAGCAGTTCTTC
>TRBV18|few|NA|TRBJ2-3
CASSPPGRIDTDTQYF
TGTGCCAGCTCACCACCAGGGAGGATTGACACAGATACGCAGTATTTT
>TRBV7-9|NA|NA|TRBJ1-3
CASSLGLFSGNTIYF
TGTGCCAGCAGCTTAGGACTATTCTCTGGAAACACCATATATTTT
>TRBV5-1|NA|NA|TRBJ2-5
CASSLESSMQETQYF
TGCGCCAGCAGCTTGGAGTCTAGCATGCAAGAGACCCAGTACTTC
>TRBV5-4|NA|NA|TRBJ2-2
CASSISTGELFF
TGTGCCAGCAGCATTTCGACCGGGGAGCTGTTTTTT
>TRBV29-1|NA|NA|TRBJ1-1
CSVDDSLNTEAFF
TGCAGCGTTGACGACAGCTTGAACACTGAAGCTTTCTTT
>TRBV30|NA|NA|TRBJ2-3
CAWSTGGDTDTQYF
TGTGCCTGGAGTACAGGGGGGGACACAGATACGCAGTATTTT
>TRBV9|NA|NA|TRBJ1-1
CASSPVVYEAFF
TGTGCCAGCAGCCCAGTGGTTTATGAAGCTTTCTTT
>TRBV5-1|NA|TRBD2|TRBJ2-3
CASSLGGGRDTDTQYF
TGCGCCAGCAGCTTGGGAGGCGGGAGGGACACAGATACGCAGTATTTT
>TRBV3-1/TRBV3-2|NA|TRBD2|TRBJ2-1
CASSQPGTNNEQFF
TGTGCCAGCAGCCAACCCGGGACTAACAATGAGCAGTTCTTC
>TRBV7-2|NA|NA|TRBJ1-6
CASSYRSSYNSPLHF
TGTGCCAGCAGCTACAGGAGCTCCTATAATTCACCCCTCCACTTT
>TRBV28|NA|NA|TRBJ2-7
CASGFPGGAYEQYF
TGTGCCAGCGGCTTCCCCGGAGGCGCCTACGAGCAGTACTTC
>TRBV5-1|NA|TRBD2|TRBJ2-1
CASSLTSGGNEQFF
TGCGCCAGCAGCTTGACTAGCGGGGGTAATGAGCAGTTCTTC
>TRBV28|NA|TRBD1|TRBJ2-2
CASSLLTGSDTGELFF
TGTGCCAGCAGTTTATTGACAGGGTCGGACACCGGGGAGCTGTTTTTT